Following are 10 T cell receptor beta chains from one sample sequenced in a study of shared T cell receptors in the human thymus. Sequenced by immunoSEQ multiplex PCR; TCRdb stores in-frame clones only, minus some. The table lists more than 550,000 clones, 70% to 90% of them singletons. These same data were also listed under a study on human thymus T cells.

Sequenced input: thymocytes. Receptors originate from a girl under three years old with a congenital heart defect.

The CDR3, as DNA: TGCGCCAGCAGCCCGCAACCGGACAGGGAAGATGGCTACACCTTC. Amino acid sequence: CASSPQPDREDGYTF. The chain recombines TRBV4-1 with TRBJ1-2; TRBD1 aligns across 8 bases. CDR3 length: 15 amino acids. Germline V CDR1 and CDR2: MGHRA, YSYEKL. The ends lost 4 bases at V and 6 bases at J; junction bases unmatched: 10.

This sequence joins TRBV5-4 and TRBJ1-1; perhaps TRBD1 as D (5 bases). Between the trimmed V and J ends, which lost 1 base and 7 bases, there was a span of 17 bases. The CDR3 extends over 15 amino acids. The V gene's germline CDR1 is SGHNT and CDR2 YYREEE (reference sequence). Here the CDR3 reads CASSLKTALLVEAFF. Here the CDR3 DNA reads TGTGCCAGCAGCTTGAAGACAGCTTTGCTTGTTGAAGCTTTCTTT.

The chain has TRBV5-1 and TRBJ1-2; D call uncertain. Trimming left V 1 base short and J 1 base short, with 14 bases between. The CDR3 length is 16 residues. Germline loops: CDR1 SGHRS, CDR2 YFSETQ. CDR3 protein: CASSLLAGMGNYGYTF. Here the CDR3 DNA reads TGCGCCAGCAGCTTGTTGGCAGGAATGGGTAACTATGGCTACACCTTC.

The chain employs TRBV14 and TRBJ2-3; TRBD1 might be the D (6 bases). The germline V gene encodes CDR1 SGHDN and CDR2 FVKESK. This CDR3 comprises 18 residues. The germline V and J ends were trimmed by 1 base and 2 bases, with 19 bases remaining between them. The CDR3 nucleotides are TGTGCCAGCAGCCAAGTGGGGGCGTCGATAACGTACACAGATACGCAGTATTTT. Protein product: CASSQVGASITYTDTQYF.

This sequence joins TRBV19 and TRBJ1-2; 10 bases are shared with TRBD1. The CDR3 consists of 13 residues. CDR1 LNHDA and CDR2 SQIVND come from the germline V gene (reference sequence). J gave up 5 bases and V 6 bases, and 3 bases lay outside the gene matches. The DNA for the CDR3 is TGTGCCAGTAGAGGGGGACAGGGGTATGGCTACACCTTC. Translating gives CASRGGQGYGYTF.

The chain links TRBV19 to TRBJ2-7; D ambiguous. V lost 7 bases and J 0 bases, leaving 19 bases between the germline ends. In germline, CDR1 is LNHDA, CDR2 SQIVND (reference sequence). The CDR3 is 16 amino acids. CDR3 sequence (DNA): TGTGCCAGTACCCCCCGCGGCCCGGATTTCTCCTACGAGCAGTACTTC. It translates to CASTPRGPDFSYEQYF.

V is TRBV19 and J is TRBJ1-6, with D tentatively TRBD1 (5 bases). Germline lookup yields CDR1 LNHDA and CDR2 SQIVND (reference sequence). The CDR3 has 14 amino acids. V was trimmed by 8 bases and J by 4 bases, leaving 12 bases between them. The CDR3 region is CASSKTVYNSPLHF. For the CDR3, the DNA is TGTGCCAGTTCTAAGACAGTATATAATTCACCCCTCCACTTT. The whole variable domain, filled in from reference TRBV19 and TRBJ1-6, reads DGGITQSPKYLFRKEGQNVTLSCEQNLNHDAMYWYRQDPGQGLRLIYYSQIVNDFQKGDIAEGYSVSREKKESFPLTVTSAQKNPTAFYLCASSKTVYNSPLHFGNGTRLTVT.

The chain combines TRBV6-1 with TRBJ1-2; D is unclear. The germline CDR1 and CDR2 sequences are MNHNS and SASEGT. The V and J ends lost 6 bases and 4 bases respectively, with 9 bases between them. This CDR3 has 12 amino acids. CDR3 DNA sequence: TGTGCCAGCAGGCCCCCAGGCTATGGCTACACCTTC. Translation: CASRPPGYGYTF.

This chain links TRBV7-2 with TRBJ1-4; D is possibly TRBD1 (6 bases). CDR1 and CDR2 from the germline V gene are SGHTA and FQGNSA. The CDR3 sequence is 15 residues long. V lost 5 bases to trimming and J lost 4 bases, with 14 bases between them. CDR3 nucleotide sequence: TGTGCCAGCAGCCCACAGGGACCCATTAATGAAAAACTGTTTTTT. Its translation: CASSPQGPINEKLFF.

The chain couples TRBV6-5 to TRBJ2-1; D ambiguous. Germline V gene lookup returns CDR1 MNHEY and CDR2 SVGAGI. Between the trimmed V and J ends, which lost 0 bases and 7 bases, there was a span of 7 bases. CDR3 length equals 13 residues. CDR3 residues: CASSYSAVNEQFF. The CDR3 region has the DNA TGTGCCAGCAGTTACTCGGCCGTGAATGAGCAGTTCTTC.